One and the same sample provided the 10 T cell receptor beta chains below, sequenced in a study of technical replicates of blood from several donors. TCRdb's table, derived via immunoSEQ multiplex PCR, lists solely in-frame clones and lacks some. The repertoire consists of tens of thousands of clones, with about 96% occurring once and the leading ten covering 0.35% to 0.4%. Source material: T cells isolated from PBMCs. Receptors were obtained from a human donor in good health.

V and J are TRBV5-6 and TRBJ1-5; TRBD1 matches 8 bases. CDR1 SGHDT and CDR2 YYEEEE come from the germline V gene. V gave up 2 bases and J gave up 7 bases; unmatched junction bases: 8. This CDR3 has 15 amino acids. In DNA form, the CDR3 reads TGTGCCAGCAGCTTTGGATCAGGGGGCGGACAGCCCCAGCATTTT. Translated: CASSFGSGGGQPQHF.

V and J are TRBV27 and TRBJ2-7; D is perhaps TRBD1 (6 bases). V was trimmed by 3 bases and J by 4 bases, leaving 10 bases between them. This CDR3 is 13 amino acids long. The germline V gene has CDR1 MNHEY and CDR2 SMNVEV (reference sequence). CDR3 loop: CASSLGTLYEQYF. The CDR3 region has the DNA TGTGCCAGCAGTTTGGGGACATTGTACGAGCAGTACTTC.

The chain combines TRBV5-4 with TRBJ1-1; the D is unclear. CDR1 and CDR2 from the germline V gene are SGHNT and YYREEE (reference sequence). This CDR3 region has 14 residues. The germline V and J ends were trimmed by 0 bases and 0 bases, with 6 bases remaining between them. The CDR3: CASSLDEMNTEAFF. In DNA, the CDR3 is TGTGCCAGCAGCTTGGATGAGATGAACACTGAAGCTTTCTTT.

There are a few counts of this clone. The chain uses TRBV6-1 and TRBJ2-3; perhaps TRBD2 as D (8 bases). CDR3 length: 17 residues. Germline V gene lookup returns CDR1 MNHNS and CDR2 SASEGT. V gave up 3 bases and J gave up 4 bases, with 20 bases separating them. Here the CDR3 DNA reads TGTGCCAGCAGTGATCCGGGAGGGGGCGATTGGGCAGATACGCAGTATTTT. This codes for CASSDPGGGDWADTQYF.

This chain links TRBV4-3 with TRBJ2-3; D gene unclear. Trimming stripped 0 bases from V and 0 bases from J, with 16 bases between. Germline-derived CDR1 and CDR2 are LGHNA and YSLEER. CDR3 length: 18 amino acids. The DNA of the CDR3 is TGCGCCAGCAGCCAAGATTCGCCCAGGATGAGTAGCACAGATACGCAGTATTTT. Its translation: CASSQDSPRMSSTDTQYF.

This chain connects TRBV6-4 to TRBJ2-3; TRBD2 matches at 8 bases. Per the germline V gene, CDR1 is MRHNA and CDR2 is SNTAGT. The CDR3 is 14 residues long. Losses at the gene ends were 4 bases for V and 6 bases for J; bases not matched to a gene: 6. CDR3 in amino acids: CASSGAGEMDTQYF. CDR3 sequence (DNA): TGTGCCAGCAGTGGAGCGGGAGAGATGGATACGCAGTATTTT.

The chain recombines TRBV6-5 with TRBJ1-5, with TRBD1 identical over 7 bases. The V gene end was trimmed by 6 bases and the J gene end by 3 bases; junction bases not matched to a gene: 5. CDR1 is MNHEY and CDR2 is SVGAGI in the germline V gene. The CDR3 runs to 14 residues. DNA for the CDR3: TGTGCCAGCAGCCTGGACAGGCACAATCAGCCCCAGCATTTT. Protein: CASSLDRHNQPQHF.

DNA of the CDR3: TGTGCCAGCAGCAAACAGCTGGGTGAGCAGTTCTTC. Protein: CASSKQLGEQFF. The chain is built from TRBV5-6 and TRBJ2-1; D is unresolved. Per the germline V gene, CDR1 is SGHDT and CDR2 is YYEEEE. Trimming shortened V by 4 bases and J by 9 bases, and 11 bases separated the two germline ends. This CDR3 region has 12 residues.

The chain carries TRBV2 and TRBJ2-1; D might be TRBD1 (6 bases). The V gene's germline CDR1 is SNHLY and CDR2 FYNNEI. Trimming took 5 bases from V and 4 from J, leaving 18 bases between them. CDR3 length: 16 amino acids. The CDR3 sequence: CASSPTWGPLYNEQFF. DNA for the CDR3: TGTGCCAGCAGTCCCACCTGGGGGCCCCTATACAATGAGCAGTTCTTC.

The rearrangement uses TRBV7-2 and TRBJ1-1; TRBD1 is a possible D gene (5 bases). This CDR3 is 14 amino acids long. The germline V gene encodes CDR1 SGHTA and CDR2 FQGNSA. Trimming pared 5 bases from V and 5 bases from J, leaving 15 bases between. This CDR3 is CASSLGTLGTEAFF. As DNA, the CDR3 is TGTGCCAGCAGCCTCGGGACTCTCGGAACTGAAGCTTTCTTT.